This TCR beta chain was identified during a study of blood T cell repertoires in COVID-19 (TCRdb year 2020). Some background on the complete study: The collaborator samples originated in the United States, Italy and Spain and spanned the acute and convalescent phases of COVID-19. The prospective study material was composed of cDNA or gDNA derived from T cells, B-cell-depleted T cells, or PBMCs. The dataset comprised deeply sampled blood TCRbeta repertoires from subjects exposed to, actively infected with, or recovered from COVID-19. The repertoires were released in a freely available public database intended as a resource for research on the immune response to SARS-CoV-2. The samples were drawn from two sources: the first 160 participants of the ongoing ImmuneRACE study, and over 950 subjects contributed by 6 global collaborators. The sample metadata nearly always contained a de-identified subject ID, COVID-19 status, age in years and sex. HLA class I and class II types, where available, came from metadata supplied by the sample provider rather than from assay-based typing. Study-wide conclusions, independent of this receptor: Clinical and demographic metadata were provided uncurated, with the amount varying by source and participant.

TCRbeta CDR3 regions were amplified from genomic DNA by means of the immunoSEQ Assay, a bias-controlled multiplex PCR. Processing in the source paper ran as follows. The number of nucleated cells in each sample was estimated from the amplification of reference gene primers within the assay. To quantify the absolute abundance of each unique TCRbeta CDR3 rearrangement, sequence reads were collapsed and filtered. Productive Simpson clonality was computed per sample as the square root of Simpson's diversity index over productive rearrangements. Held by TCRdb, this immuneACCESS table contains in-frame sequences only and omits some clones. Under half of the omission traces to an unresolved V gene where checked; the cause of the rest is unknown. For V, J and clone size, that table is used; D and trimming come from the DNA. Here the sample has roughly 11,000 clones; around 70% occur a single time. Over 6% of the sample comes from the top ten.

Turning to this clone: This receptor's antigen is unknown. Within one base of it there is no much larger clone, and no base qualities were kept.

One collaborating source in Seattle enrolled patients while the patients were actively infected and followed the patients over time throughout the course of disease. Each collaborating institution followed its own protocols to collect whole blood in K2EDTA tubes. For TCRbeta analysis, collaborators shipped samples in one of three forms: frozen whole blood, isolated PBMCs, or DNA extracted from either of those sample types. CDR1 is given as MDHEN and CDR2 as SYDVKM, both from the germline V gene. From the cysteine through the phenylalanine, the CDR3 covers 14 amino acids. Only CDR3 DNA remains: 42 bases, in frame from the first base. The trim is 1 base for V and 9 bases for J, with a gap of 10 bases between the germline ends.

The TCR comes from a man in his fifties or sixties with COVID-19, enrolled during active disease. The rearranged chain carries TRBV28 and TRBJ1-6, with the D gene uncertain. Sequenced: peripheral blood. Read as DNA, the sequence is TGTGCCAGCAGTTTATATCAGGAAGGTTCACCCCTCCACTTT. It encodes CASSLYQEGSPLHF.